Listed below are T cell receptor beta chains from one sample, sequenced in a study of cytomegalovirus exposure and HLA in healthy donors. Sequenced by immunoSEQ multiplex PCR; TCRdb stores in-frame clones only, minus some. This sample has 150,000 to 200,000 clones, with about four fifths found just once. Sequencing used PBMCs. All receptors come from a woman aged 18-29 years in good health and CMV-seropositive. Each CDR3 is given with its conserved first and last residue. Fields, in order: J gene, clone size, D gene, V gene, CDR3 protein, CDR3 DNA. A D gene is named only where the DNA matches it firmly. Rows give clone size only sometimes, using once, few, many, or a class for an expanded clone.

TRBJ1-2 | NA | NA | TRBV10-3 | CAISEYPANYGYTF | TGTGCCATCAGTGAGTACCCAGCTAACTATGGCTACACCTTC
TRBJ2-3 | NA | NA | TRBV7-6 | CASSLAVTDPDTQYF | TGTGCCAGCAGCTTAGCGGTGACAGATCCAGATACGCAGTATTTT
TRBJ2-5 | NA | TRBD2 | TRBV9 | CASSSTSGGFQETQYF | TGTGCCAGCAGCTCAACTAGCGGGGGGTTCCAAGAGACCCAGTACTTC
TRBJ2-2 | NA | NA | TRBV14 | CASSQRRTANTGELFF | TGTGCCAGCAGCCAGCGCAGGACAGCGAACACCGGGGAGCTGTTTTTT
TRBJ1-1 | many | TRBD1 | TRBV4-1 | CASSRFGQDLEAFF | TGCGCCAGCAGCCGATTCGGACAGGACCTGGAAGCTTTCTTT
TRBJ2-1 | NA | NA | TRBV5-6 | CASSLYLYNEQFF | TGTGCCAGCAGCTTGTATCTTTACAATGAGCAGTTCTTC
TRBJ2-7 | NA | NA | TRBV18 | CASSPGLGGAAFGQYF | TGTGCCAGCTCACCAGGTTTGGGGGGGGCCGCCTTTGGGCAGTACTTC
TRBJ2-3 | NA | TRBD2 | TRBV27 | CASSRGSGGATDTQYF | TGTGCCAGCAGCCGGGGTAGCGGGGGGGCGACAGATACGCAGTATTTT
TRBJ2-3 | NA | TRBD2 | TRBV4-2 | CASSLPPSGGATDTQYF | TGTGCCAGCAGCCTCCCGCCTAGCGGGGGGGCGACAGATACGCAGTATTTT
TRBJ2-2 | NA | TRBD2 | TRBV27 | CAAGGTGELFF | TGTGCTGCGGGGGGGACCGGGGAGCTGTTTTTT
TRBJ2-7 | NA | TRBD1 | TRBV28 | CASSFSGQGPPYEQYF | TGTGCCAGCAGTTTTTCTGGACAGGGGCCCCCCTACGAGCAGTACTTC
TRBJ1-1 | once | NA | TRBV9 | CASSVLTASNTEAFF | TGTGCCAGCAGCGTATTGACAGCCAGTAACACTGAAGCTTTCTTT
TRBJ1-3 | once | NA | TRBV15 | CATSRWGQFSGNTIYF | TGTGCCACCAGCAGATGGGGACAATTCTCTGGAAACACCATATATTTT
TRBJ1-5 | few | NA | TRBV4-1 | CASSQVGGNQPQHF | TGCGCCAGCAGCCAAGTCGGGGGCAATCAGCCCCAGCATTTT
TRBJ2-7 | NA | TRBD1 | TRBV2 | CASRMGQNYEQYF | TGTGCCAGCCGGATGGGACAGAACTACGAGCAGTACTTC